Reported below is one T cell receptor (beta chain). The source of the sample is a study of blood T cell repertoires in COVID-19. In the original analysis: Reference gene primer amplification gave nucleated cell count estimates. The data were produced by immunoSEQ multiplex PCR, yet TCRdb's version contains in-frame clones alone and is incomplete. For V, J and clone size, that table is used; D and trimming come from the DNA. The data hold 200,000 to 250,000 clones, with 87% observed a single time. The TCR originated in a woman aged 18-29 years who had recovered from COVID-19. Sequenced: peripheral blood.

The CDR3 protein is CASSSLRDRGPETQYF. The CDR3 nucleotides are TGTGCCAGCAGCTCGCTCCGGGACAGGGGGCCGGAGACCCAGTACTTC. J is TRBJ2-5 and V is TRBV11-2; 12 nucleotides agree with TRBD1. Germline assignment: CDR1 SGHAT and CDR2 FQNNGV. Trimming at V came to 4 bases and at J to 5 bases, leaving 8 bases not matched to a gene. CDR3 length: 16 amino acids.